These 20 T cell receptor beta chains were sequenced from one sample in a study of blood T cell repertoires in COVID-19. Clones were read by immunoSEQ multiplex PCR, and TCRdb kept only the in-frame ones, dropping some. The sample contains a few hundred thousand clones, around 91% of which appear only once. The sample was PBMCs or T cells enriched from blood (not recorded which). These TCRs come from a man aged 18 to 30 who had recovered from COVID-19.

This clone was seen just once. This chain uses TRBV6-5 with TRBJ2-2, with 8 bases identical to TRBD2. In germline, CDR1 is MNHEY, CDR2 SVGAGI. J was trimmed by 9 bases and V by 5 bases; bases with no gene match: 8. The CDR3 totals 14 residues. The CDR3 protein is CASSPYSGARELFF. The CDR3 region has the DNA TGTGCCAGCAGTCCTTATAGCGGGGCGCGGGAGCTGTTTTTT.

The chain joins TRBV28 to TRBJ2-1; 9 positions match TRBD2. J was trimmed by 2 bases and V by 6 bases; bases with no gene match: 5. CDR1 is MDHEN and CDR2 is SYDVKM in the germline V gene. CDR3 length: 15 residues. CDR3 nucleotide sequence: TGTGCCAGCAGCGTAGCGGGAGAGGCCTACAATGAGCAGTTCTTC. It encodes CASSVAGEAYNEQFF.

The rearrangement joins TRBV4-3 to TRBJ2-7; 7 bases are a match to TRBD2. Germline V lookup: CDR1 LGHNA, CDR2 YSLEER. The ends lost 5 bases at V and 5 bases at J; junction bases unmatched: 15. This CDR3 contains 16 residues. The CDR3 sequence is CASSVEVAGATDEQYF. In DNA form, the CDR3 reads TGCGCCAGCAGCGTGGAGGTGGCGGGAGCGACAGACGAGCAGTACTTC.

This chain joins TRBV11-3 and TRBJ2-1, with 8 positions matching TRBD2. J lost 9 bases, V lost 1 base, and 8 bases had no gene match. Germline V gene lookup returns CDR1 SGHNT and CDR2 YENEEA. The CDR3 extends over 15 amino acids. CDR3 sequence (DNA): TGTGCCAGCAGCTTAGGACCCGGGAGGGCCGGTGAGCAGTTCTTC. This translates into CASSLGPGRAGEQFF. Full variable domain (missing parts from reference TRBV11-3 and TRBJ2-1): EAGVVQSPRYKIIEKKQPVAFWCNPISGHNTLYWYLQNLGQGPELLIRYENEEAVDDSQLPKDRFSAERLKGVDSTLKIQPAELGDSAVYLCASSLGPGRAGEQFFGPGTRLTVL.

The chain carries TRBV9 and TRBJ1-6; D gene uncertain. Germline V gene data show CDR1 as SGDLS and CDR2 as YYNGEE. Trimming shortened V by 0 bases and J by 8 bases, and 9 bases separated the two germline ends. CDR3 length equals 14 residues. The CDR3 here is CASSVEMGDSPLHF. In nucleotides, the CDR3 is TGTGCCAGCAGCGTAGAGATGGGAGATTCACCCCTCCACTTT.

The genes are TRBV28 and TRBJ2-7, with D possibly TRBD2 on 5 matching bases. The CDR3 has 13 amino acids. Germline loops: CDR1 MDHEN, CDR2 SYDVKM. The V end was cut by 8 bases, the J end by 3 bases, with 14 bases between. CDR3 protein: CASVEGGLYEQYF. As DNA, the CDR3 is TGTGCCAGCGTCGAAGGAGGCCTCTACGAGCAGTACTTC.

This clone appeared once. The chain couples TRBV5-4 to TRBJ2-5; D is possibly TRBD2 (7 bases). Trimming took 2 bases from V and 4 from J, leaving 18 bases between them. Germline-derived CDR1 and CDR2 are SGHNT and YYREEE (reference sequence). There are 16 residues in the CDR3. CDR3 residues: CASSLIGGGGGETQYF. CDR3 DNA: TGTGCCAGCAGCTTAATAGGAGGGGGGGGCGGAGAGACCCAGTACTTC.

The chain couples TRBV18 to TRBJ1-1; D is ambiguous. The CDR3 is 14 amino acids. Deletions cut 2 bases from V and 0 bases from J, with 7 bases between. Per germline, CDR1 KGHSH and CDR2 LQKENI. CDR3 nucleotide sequence: TGTGCCAGCTCACCAGCGGGCATGAACACTGAAGCTTTCTTT. Protein product: CASSPAGMNTEAFF.

This chain links TRBV21-1 with TRBJ1-6; TRBD1 was called by the table and not checked on the DNA. TRBV21-1 is a listed pseudogene. CDR3 length: 14 residues. The CDR3 DNA follows: TGTGCCAGCACTGGACAGGGCGTGGATTCACCCCTCCACTTT. Translating gives CASTGQGVDSPLHF.

J is TRBJ2-3 and V is TRBV5-5, with TRBD2 matching 7 bases. CDR1 is SGHKS, CDR2 YYEKEE, per germline (reference sequence). The length of the CDR3 is 14 residues. Trimming at V came to 3 bases and at J to 6 bases, leaving 7 bases not matched to a gene. CDR3 in amino acids: CASSWEGWKDTQYF. The CDR3 DNA reads TGTGCCAGCAGCTGGGAGGGGTGGAAGGATACGCAGTATTTT.

This clone was detected a few times. CDR3: CASSYGADYGYTF. CDR3 sequence (DNA): TGTGCCAGCAGTTACGGGGCAGACTATGGCTACACCTTC. The chain combines TRBV6-5 with TRBJ1-2, with D possibly matching TRBD1 (5 bases). The CDR3 has 13 amino acids. V was shortened by 2 bases and J by 3 bases, with 7 bases between the two germline ends. From germline, CDR1 is MNHEY and CDR2 SVGAGI.

The rearrangement uses TRBV10-3 and TRBJ2-5; D perhaps matches TRBD1 (5 bases). Germline assignment: CDR1 ENHRY and CDR2 SYGVKD. Trimming stripped 6 bases from V and 1 base from J, with 18 bases between. CDR3 length: 16 residues. The CDR3, as DNA: TGTGCCATCAGGAGCTCCTACCCAGGGATCCAAGAGACCCAGTACTTC. Translating gives CAIRSSYPGIQETQYF.

V is TRBV28 and J is TRBJ1-6; 10 nucleotides line up with TRBD1. This CDR3 is built from 16 residues. Germline assignment: CDR1 MDHEN and CDR2 SYDVKM. V shed 3 bases and J 9 bases; nucleotides not matched to a gene: 8. CDR3 DNA: TGTGCCAGCAGTTTCTCCGGGGGACAGGGGTCTTCACCCCTCCACTTT. Encoded protein: CASSFSGGQGSSPLHF.

The rearrangement joins TRBV30 to TRBJ2-1; 10 nucleotides line up with TRBD2. CDR1 is GTSNPN and CDR2 is SVGIG in the germline V gene (reference sequence). The length of the CDR3 is 16 residues. J lost 3 bases, V lost 0 bases, and 5 bases had no gene match. CDR3 in amino acids: CAWSVGSSGGYNEQFF. The CDR3 DNA sequence: TGTGCCTGGAGTGTAGGGTCTAGCGGGGGCTACAATGAGCAGTTCTTC.

This chain links TRBV4-1 with TRBJ1-1; D ambiguous. The germline V and J ends were trimmed by 4 bases and 1 base, with 16 bases remaining between them. Germline CDR1 and CDR2: MGHRA and YSYEKL. This CDR3 has 16 amino acids. CDR3 protein: CASSPLLIYGNTEAFF. CDR3 nucleotides: TGCGCCAGCAGCCCCCTTCTCATTTACGGGAACACTGAAGCTTTCTTT.

The chain joins TRBV18 to TRBJ2-7, with D perhaps matching TRBD1 (6 bases). V was clipped by 2 bases and J by 0 bases, with 17 bases between them. The germline CDR1 and CDR2 sequences are KGHSH and LQKENI. This CDR3 spans 17 amino acids. This CDR3 is CASSPKPGQVSSYEQYF. CDR3 sequence (DNA): TGTGCCAGCTCACCAAAACCGGGACAAGTAAGCTCCTACGAGCAGTACTTC.

The chain recombines TRBV30 with TRBJ1-4; tentatively, D is TRBD1 (5 bases). The V gene's germline CDR1 is GTSNPN and CDR2 SVGIG (reference sequence). This CDR3 is built from 13 residues. V was trimmed by 2 bases and J by 7 bases, leaving 11 bases between them. The CDR3 region has the DNA TGTGCCTGGAGTAGCAGGGCTGGTGAAAAACTGTTTTTT. Amino acids: CAWSSRAGEKLFF.

This chain connects TRBV6-5 to TRBJ2-7; D perhaps matches TRBD1 (5 bases). Trimming removed 0 bases at V and 2 bases at J, with 14 bases between. CDR1 is MNHEY and CDR2 is SVGAGI in the germline V gene. The CDR3 is made up of 16 amino acids. The CDR3 bases are TGTGCCAGCAGTTACTCGAGTACAGGCCGAACCTACGAGCAGTACTTC. The encoded protein is CASSYSSTGRTYEQYF.

This sequence joins TRBV3-1 (or the pseudogene TRBV3-2) and TRBJ2-3, with a possible D match to TRBD1 (5 bases). The V end was cut by 0 bases, the J end by 0 bases, with 19 bases between. Germline CDR1 is LGHDT and CDR2 is YNNKEL (reference sequence). This CDR3 contains 19 residues. CDR3 residues: CASSQDAFAQGSSTDTQYF. The CDR3 DNA reads TGTGCCAGCAGCCAAGATGCATTTGCCCAGGGTTCTAGCACAGATACGCAGTATTTT.

Only one count was recorded for this clone. The rearrangement links TRBV5-1 to TRBJ2-7; a possible D gene is TRBD2 (5 bases). V shed 4 bases and J shed 0 bases, with 11 bases lying between them. Germline loops: CDR1 SGHRS, CDR2 YFSETQ. The CDR3 contains 14 residues. CDR3 sequence (DNA): TGCGCCAGCAGCGGGGAGATTAGCTCCTACGAGCAGTACTTC. Protein sequence: CASSGEISSYEQYF.